The TCR beta chain under discussion was sequenced for a study of T-cell reconstitution after alpha-beta-depleted transplantation in children. Points from the study as a whole: T-cell counts and diversity were attributed mostly to newly produced T cells one year after transplant. High day-60 TCRbeta diversity in some patients came from surviving recipient T cells and thymic progenitors. Where alpha-beta T cells came from about two months after transplant was reportedly several hundred expanded graft clones.

It was with unique molecular identifiers that the TCRbeta library was prepared. In TCRdb, the PCR reads were re-called with MiXCR into one record per CDR3 protein. The sample has around 580,000 distinct CDR3 sequences, 25% to 30% seen once. Trimming removed 5 bases from V and 2 bases from J; junction bases left unmatched: 8. This CDR3 has 15 residues. Germline V gene data show CDR1 as SGHRS and CDR2 as YFSETQ. About this clonotype: The antigen remains undetermined.

The J gene is TRBJ2-7, the V gene TRBV5-1; 9 bases match TRBD2. The TCR sequence derives from a boy less than two years old with Wiskott-Aldrich syndrome, due to receive a stem cell transplant. This sample comprised PBMCs, obtained before TCRalphabeta/CD19-depleted stem cell transplant. As DNA, the CDR3 is TGCGCCAGCAGGGAGAATAGCGGGAGCCCCTACGAGCAGTACTTC. This encodes CASRENSGSPYEQYF. Based on the CDR3 plus reference TRBV5-1 and TRBJ2-7, the full variable domain is KAGVTQTPRYLIKTRGQQVTLSCSPISGHRSVSWYQQTPGQGLQFLFEYFSETQRNKGNFPGRFSGRQFSNSRSEMNVSTLELGDSALYLCASRENSGSPYEQYFGPGTRLTVT.